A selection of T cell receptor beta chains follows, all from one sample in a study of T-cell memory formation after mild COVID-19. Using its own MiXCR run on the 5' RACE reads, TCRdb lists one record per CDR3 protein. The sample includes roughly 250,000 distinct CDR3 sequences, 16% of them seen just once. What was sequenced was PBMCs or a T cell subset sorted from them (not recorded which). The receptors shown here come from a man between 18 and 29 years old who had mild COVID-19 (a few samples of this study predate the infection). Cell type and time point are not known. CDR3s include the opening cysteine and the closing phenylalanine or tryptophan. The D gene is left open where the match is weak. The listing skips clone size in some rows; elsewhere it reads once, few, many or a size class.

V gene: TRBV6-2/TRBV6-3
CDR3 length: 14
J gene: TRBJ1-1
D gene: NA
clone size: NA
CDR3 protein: CASSYSAGTTEAFF
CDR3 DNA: TGTGCCAGCAGTTACAGTGCCGGAACCACTGAAGCTTTCTTT

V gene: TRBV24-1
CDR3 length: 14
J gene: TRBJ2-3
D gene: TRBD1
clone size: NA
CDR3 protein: CATSDPDRENTQYF
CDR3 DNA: TGTGCCACCAGTGACCCCGACAGGGAGAATACGCAGTATTTT

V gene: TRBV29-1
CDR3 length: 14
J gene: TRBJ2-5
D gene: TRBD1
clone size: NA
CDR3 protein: CSVGGRTGAETQYF
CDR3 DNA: TGCAGCGTTGGTGGCCGCACAGGGGCAGAGACCCAGTACTTC

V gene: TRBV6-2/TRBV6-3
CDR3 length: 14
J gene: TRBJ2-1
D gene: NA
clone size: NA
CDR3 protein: CASSFFGPYNEQFF
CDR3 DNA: TGTGCCAGCAGTTTCTTTGGACCCTACAATGAGCAGTTCTTC

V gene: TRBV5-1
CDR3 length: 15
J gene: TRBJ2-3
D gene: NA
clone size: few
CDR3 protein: CASSLRGTSTDTQYF
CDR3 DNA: TGCGCCAGCAGCCTCCGGGGAACCTCCACAGATACGCAGTATTTT

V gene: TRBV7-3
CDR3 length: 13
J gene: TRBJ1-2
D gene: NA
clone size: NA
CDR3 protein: CASSTTARDGYTF
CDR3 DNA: TGTGCCAGCAGCACGACGGCGAGGGATGGCTACACCTTC

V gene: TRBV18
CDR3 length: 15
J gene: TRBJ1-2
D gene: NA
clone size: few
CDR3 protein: CASLELDRGAEGYTF
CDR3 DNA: TGTGCCAGCCTCGAATTGGACCGTGGTGCGGAGGGCTACACCTTC

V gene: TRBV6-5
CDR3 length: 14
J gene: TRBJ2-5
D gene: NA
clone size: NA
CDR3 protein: CASSYARLEETQYF
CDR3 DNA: TGTGCCAGCAGTTACGCCCGGCTGGAAGAGACCCAGTACTTC

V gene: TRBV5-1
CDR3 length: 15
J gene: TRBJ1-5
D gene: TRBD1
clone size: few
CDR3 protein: CASRKGTDSNQPQHF
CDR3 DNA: TGCGCCAGCAGAAAAGGGACAGATAGCAATCAGCCCCAGCATTTT

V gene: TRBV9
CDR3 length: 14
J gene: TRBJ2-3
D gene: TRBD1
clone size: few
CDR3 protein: CASSAGQVPDTQYF
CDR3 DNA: TGTGCCAGCAGCGCGGGACAGGTCCCAGATACGCAGTATTTT

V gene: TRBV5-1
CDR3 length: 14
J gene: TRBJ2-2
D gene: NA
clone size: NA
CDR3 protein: CASSLFGAPGELFF
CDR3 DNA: TGCGCCAGCAGCCTCTTTGGCGCACCCGGGGAGCTGTTTTTT

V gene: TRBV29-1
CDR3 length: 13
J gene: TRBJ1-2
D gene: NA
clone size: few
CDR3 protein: CSVEEVRGNGYTF
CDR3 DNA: TGCAGCGTTGAAGAAGTCCGGGGGAATGGCTACACCTTC

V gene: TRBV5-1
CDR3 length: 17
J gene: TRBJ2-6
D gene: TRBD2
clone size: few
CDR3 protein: CASSYLTSGSGANVLTF
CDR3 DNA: TGCGCCAGCAGCTACTTGACTAGCGGCTCTGGGGCCAACGTCCTGACTTTC

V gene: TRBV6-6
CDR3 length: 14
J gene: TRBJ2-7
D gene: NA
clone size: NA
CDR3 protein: CASTWGASSYEQYF
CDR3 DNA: TGTGCCAGCACCTGGGGAGCGAGCTCCTACGAGCAGTACTTC

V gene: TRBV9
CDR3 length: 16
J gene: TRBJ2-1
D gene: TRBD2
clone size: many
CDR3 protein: CASSPRLAGGPVEQFF
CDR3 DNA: TGTGCCAGCAGCCCGAGACTAGCGGGGGGGCCTGTTGAGCAGTTCTTC

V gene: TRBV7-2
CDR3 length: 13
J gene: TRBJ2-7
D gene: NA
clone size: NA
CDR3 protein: CASSPLARYEQYF
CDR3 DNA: TGTGCCAGCAGCCCACTGGCACGATACGAGCAGTACTTC